This T cell receptor beta chain was sequenced for a study of a mutant IDH1 vaccine in newly diagnosed glioma. Study-level background: Across weeks 1, 3, 5, 7, 11, 15, 19 and 23, patients received a vaccination each time, eight in all.

Time point reported: week 5, during vaccination. One vaccine dose held 300 ug of mutant IDH1 20-mer peptide and came with topical imiquimod. A note on this clone: The antigen remains undetermined.

Using immunoSEQ multiplex PCR, the repertoire was profiled, and TCRdb retains in-frame clones only, with some absent. The profile covers around 40,000 clones, with approximately 83% appearing a single time and over 1.5% taken by the ten largest. Germline assignment: CDR1 SQVTM and CDR2 ANQGSEA. V lost 0 bases and J lost 4, with 19 bases in between. The CDR3 is made up of 17 amino acids. Sequenced here: PBMCs, sampled from a glioma patient whose treatment included an IDH1 peptide vaccine. The chain combines TRBV29-1 with TRBJ2-1; possible D gene TRBD1, 6 bases. This TCR came from a man aged 35-49 years with glioma. The CDR3 is CSVEDRAVRGRYNEQFF. CDR3 bases: TGCAGCGTTGAAGATAGGGCAGTGAGGGGGAGATACAATGAGCAGTTCTTC.